The rows below give T cell receptor beta chains drawn from one sample of a study of blood T cell repertoires in COVID-19. Generated by immunoSEQ multiplex PCR, the TCRdb table keeps only in-frame clones and is missing some. This table has around 25,000 clones, about 88% appearing once. The sample comprised peripheral blood. The receptors come from a man in his sixties or seventies with acute or convalescent COVID-19. The CDR3 runs from the conserved cysteine through the conserved F or W. Fields, in order: clone size, J gene, D gene, V gene, CDR3 protein, CDR3 DNA. A D gene is named only where the DNA matches it firmly. Expanded clones are given a class, and other clones once, few, many or no size at all.

size: -; J: TRBJ1-1; D: -; V: TRBV30; CDR3: CAWIPRVPGGCTEAFF; DNA: TGTGCCTGGATCCCTAGGGTCCCGGGGGGGTGCACTGAAGCTTTCTTT
size: once; J: TRBJ1-5; D: TRBD1; V: TRBV6-1; CDR3: CASSEAGTGGNQPQHF; DNA: TGTGCCAGCAGTGAAGCGGGGACAGGGGGGAATCAGCCCCAGCATTTT
size: -; J: TRBJ2-5; D: -; V: TRBV28; CDR3: CASSLLGVGGHQETQYF; DNA: TGTGCCAGCAGTTTATTAGGCGTGGGAGGTCACCAAGAGACCCAGTACTTC
size: -; J: TRBJ2-1; D: -; V: TRBV7-2; CDR3: CASSLEAGYNEQFF; DNA: TGTGCCAGCAGCTTAGAAGCGGGCTACAATGAGCAGTTCTTC
size: -; J: TRBJ2-7; D: -; V: TRBV5-1; CDR3: CASSSPPGTHDTYEQYF; DNA: TGCGCCAGCAGCTCACCTCCCGGGACACACGATACCTACGAGCAGTACTTC
size: -; J: TRBJ2-2; D: TRBD2; V: TRBV10-2; CDR3: CASSRSGGNTGELFF; DNA: TGCGCCAGCAGCCGTAGCGGGGGGAACACCGGGGAGCTGTTTTTT
size: -; J: TRBJ2-5; D: TRBD1; V: TRBV5-1; CDR3: CASSVGTGGAYPQETQYF; DNA: TGCGCCAGCAGCGTGGGGACAGGGGGCGCTTATCCGCAAGAGACCCAGTACTTC
size: -; J: TRBJ2-1; D: -; V: TRBV9; CDR3: CASSVPGNNEQFF; DNA: TGTGCCAGCAGCGTACCGGGGAACAATGAGCAGTTCTTC
size: -; J: TRBJ1-5; D: TRBD1; V: TRBV2; CDR3: CASSDQTGVSNQPQHF; DNA: TGTGCCAGCAGTGATCAGACAGGGGTGAGCAATCAGCCCCAGCATTTT
size: -; J: TRBJ2-3; D: -; V: TRBV5-4; CDR3: CASSPPIRRGTDTQYF; DNA: TGTGCCAGCAGCCCCCCAATCCGGCGCGGAACCGATACGCAGTATTTT
size: -; J: TRBJ1-2; D: TRBD1; V: TRBV5-1; CDR3: CASSGGQNYGYTF; DNA: TGCGCCAGCAGCGGGGGACAGAACTATGGCTACACCTTC
size: -; J: TRBJ1-1; D: TRBD1; V: TRBV27; CDR3: CASSFLPPGQGILNTEAFF; DNA: TGTGCCAGCAGTTTTCTCCCCCCAGGACAGGGCATACTGAACACTGAAGCTTTCTTT
size: -; J: TRBJ2-7; D: -; V: TRBV5-1; CDR3: CASSFWAGTPYEQYF; DNA: TGCGCCAGCAGCTTTTGGGCAGGGACTCCCTACGAGCAGTACTTC
size: -; J: TRBJ1-1; D: -; V: TRBV6-5; CDR3: CASSYSDRDTEAFF; DNA: TGTGCCAGCAGTTACTCGGACAGAGACACTGAAGCTTTCTTT
size: -; J: TRBJ1-6; D: -; V: TRBV12-3/TRBV12-4; CDR3: CASSLRSPLHF; DNA: TGTGCCAGCAGTTTACGGTCACCCCTCCACTTT
size: -; J: TRBJ2-3; D: TRBD2; V: TRBV13; CDR3: CASSWTGGGAGTQYF; DNA: TGTGCCAGCAGCTGGACGGGCGGGGGGGCAGGCACGCAGTATTTT
size: -; J: TRBJ1-5; D: TRBD1; V: TRBV19; CDR3: CASSAGQGANSNQPQHF; DNA: TGTGCCAGTAGTGCCGGACAGGGGGCAAATAGCAATCAGCCCCAGCATTTT
size: -; J: TRBJ2-4; D: TRBD1; V: TRBV2; CDR3: CASKLDRATKNIQYF; DNA: TGTGCCAGCAAACTCGACAGGGCGACCAAAAACATTCAGTACTTC
size: once; J: TRBJ1-5; D: -; V: TRBV19; CDR3: CASSISVSNQPQHF; DNA: TGTGCCAGTAGTATTTCAGTTAGCAATCAGCCCCAGCATTTT
size: -; J: TRBJ2-7; D: TRBD1; V: TRBV18; CDR3: CASSPGTGEEQYF; DNA: TGTGCCAGCTCACCGGGGACAGGGGAGGAGCAGTACTTC
size: -; J: TRBJ1-2; D: -; V: TRBV11-2; CDR3: CASSLDLTGRGAYGYTF; DNA: TGTGCCAGCAGCTTAGATCTTACAGGGAGGGGCGCATATGGCTACACCTTC
size: -; J: TRBJ2-7; D: TRBD2; V: TRBV5-1; CDR3: CASSPTSGVNSYEQYF; DNA: TGCGCCAGCAGCCCGACTAGCGGGGTAAACTCCTACGAGCAGTACTTC
size: -; J: TRBJ1-5; D: -; V: TRBV18; CDR3: CASSPQYSNQPQHF; DNA: TGTGCCAGCTCCCCACAATATAGCAATCAGCCCCAGCATTTT
size: -; J: TRBJ2-3; D: TRBD1; V: TRBV30; CDR3: CAYVGTGGAIDTQYF; DNA: TGTGCCTACGTCGGGACAGGGGGCGCGATAGATACGCAGTATTTT
size: once; J: TRBJ1-5; D: TRBD1; V: TRBV20-1; CDR3: CSASIAGGGNQPQHF; DNA: TGCAGTGCTAGTATCGCAGGGGGCGGCAATCAGCCCCAGCATTTT
size: once; J: TRBJ2-1; D: TRBD1; V: TRBV18; CDR3: CASSPWTGRYNEQFF; DNA: TGTGCCAGCTCACCGTGGACAGGGAGATACAATGAGCAGTTCTTC
size: -; J: TRBJ2-2; D: TRBD1; V: TRBV12-5; CDR3: CASGLGNGLRDRGQGGELFF; DNA: TGTGCTAGTGGTTTGGGCAACGGACTCCGGGACAGGGGGCAGGGCGGGGAGCTGTTTTTT
size: -; J: TRBJ2-5; D: TRBD2; V: TRBV7-2; CDR3: CASSPNTKRGLLETQYF; DNA: TGTGCCAGCAGCCCTAATACAAAGCGGGGCCTCTTGGAGACCCAGTACTTC
size: -; J: TRBJ2-3; D: -; V: TRBV6-5; CDR3: CASKDKFTDTQYF; DNA: TGTGCCAGCAAAGACAAATTCACAGATACGCAGTATTTT
size: -; J: TRBJ2-1; D: TRBD2; V: TRBV3-1/TRBV3-2; CDR3: CASSQAAGGLYNEQFF; DNA: TGTGCCAGCAGCCAAGCTGCGGGGGGACTATACAATGAGCAGTTCTTC
size: -; J: TRBJ2-1; D: -; V: TRBV6-2/TRBV6-3; CDR3: CASSYGDSRYNEQFF; DNA: TGTGCCAGCAGTTACGGGGACTCGCGATACAATGAGCAGTTCTTC
size: -; J: TRBJ2-7; D: TRBD1; V: TRBV4-1; CDR3: CASSPGQGAYEQYF; DNA: TGCGCCAGCAGCCCGGGACAGGGGGCCTACGAGCAGTACTTC
size: -; J: TRBJ2-7; D: -; V: TRBV5-4; CDR3: CASSYRDNYEQYF; DNA: TGTGCCAGCAGCTACCGGGACAACTACGAGCAGTACTTC
size: -; J: TRBJ2-2; D: TRBD2; V: TRBV28; CDR3: CASRPGLAGVAGELFF; DNA: TGTGCCAGCAGGCCGGGACTAGCGGGAGTGGCCGGGGAGCTGTTTTTT
size: -; J: TRBJ1-4; D: -; V: TRBV2; CDR3: CASTDRQNEKLFF; DNA: TGTGCCAGCACGGACAGACAGAATGAAAAACTGTTTTTT
size: -; J: TRBJ2-7; D: TRBD1; V: TRBV6-5; CDR3: CASSSPRQGAYEQYF; DNA: TGTGCCAGCAGTTCCCCAAGACAGGGGGCCTACGAGCAGTACTTC
size: -; J: TRBJ2-5; D: -; V: TRBV25-1; CDR3: CASCQAETQYF; DNA: TGTGCCAGCTGCCAGGCTGAGACCCAGTACTTC
size: -; J: TRBJ2-2; D: TRBD1; V: TRBV10-3; CDR3: CAISRDRAPGELFF; DNA: TGTGCCATCAGCCGGGACAGGGCCCCCGGGGAGCTGTTTTTT